This T cell receptor beta chain was identified during a study of CD8+CD57+ T cells in acquired aplastic anemia. Background on the study: Recorded DNA amounts for sorted CD4+ and CD8+ cells had an average of approximately 3 ug. Healthy donors yielded roughly 9.8 million CD4+ cell reads on average. Study results and limitations: The number of CD8+ CDR3 sequences shared by patients and controls was fewer than 35. Between patients and controls, CD8+ Simpson's diversity did not vary significantly.

Genomic DNA, the template, was used for profiling of the TCR beta VDJ and CDR3. TCRdb re-called the reads through MiXCR, storing one row per CDR3 protein. The table has roughly 130,000 distinct CDR3 sequences, around 48% seen once. A word on this clonotype: What it recognizes is unknown. One junction end does not reproduce the germline sequence, and a read error may be involved.

Sequenced input: sorted CD4+, CD8+, or CD8+CD57+ T cells (not recorded which) from PBMCs. The sequence derives from a human donor in good health, serving as a control.

Written as DNA, the CDR3 is TGCGCCAGCAGCCCTGCCGTCGGCTACGAGCAGTACTTC. This gives the protein CASSPAVGYEQYF. This rearrangement joins TRBV7-9 to TRBJ2-7; D not resolved. The CDR3 has 13 amino acids. Germline V gene lookup returns CDR1 SEHNR and CDR2 FQNEAQ (reference sequence).